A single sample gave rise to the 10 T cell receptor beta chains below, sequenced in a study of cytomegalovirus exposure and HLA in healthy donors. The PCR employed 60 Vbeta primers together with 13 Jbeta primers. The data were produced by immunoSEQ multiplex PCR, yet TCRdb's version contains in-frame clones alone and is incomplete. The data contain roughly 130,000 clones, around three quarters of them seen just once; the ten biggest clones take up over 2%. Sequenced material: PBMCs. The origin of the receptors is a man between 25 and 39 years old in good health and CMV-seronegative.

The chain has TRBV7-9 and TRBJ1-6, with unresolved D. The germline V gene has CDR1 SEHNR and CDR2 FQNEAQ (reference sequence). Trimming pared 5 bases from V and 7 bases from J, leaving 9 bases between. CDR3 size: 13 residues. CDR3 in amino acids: CASSPFPNSPLHF. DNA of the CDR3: TGTGCCAGCAGCCCCTTTCCGAATTCACCCCTCCACTTT.

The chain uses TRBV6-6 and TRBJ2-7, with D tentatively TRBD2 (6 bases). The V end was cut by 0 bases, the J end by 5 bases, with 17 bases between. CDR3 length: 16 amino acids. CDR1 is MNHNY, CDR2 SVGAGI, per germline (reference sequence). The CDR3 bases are TGTGCCAGCAGTTACTCGGTCGCGGGATTGAACGACGAGCAGTACTTC. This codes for CASSYSVAGLNDEQYF.

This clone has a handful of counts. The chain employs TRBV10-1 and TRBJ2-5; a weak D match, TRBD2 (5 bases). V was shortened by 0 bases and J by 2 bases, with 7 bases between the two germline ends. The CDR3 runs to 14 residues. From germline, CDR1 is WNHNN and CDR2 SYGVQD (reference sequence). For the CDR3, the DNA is TGCGCCAGCAGTGAGTCGGGCGGGCAAGAGACCCAGTACTTC. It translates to CASSESGGQETQYF.

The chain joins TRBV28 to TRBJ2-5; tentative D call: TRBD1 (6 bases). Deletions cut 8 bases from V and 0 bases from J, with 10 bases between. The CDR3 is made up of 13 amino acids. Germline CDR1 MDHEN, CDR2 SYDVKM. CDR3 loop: CASSGQNQETQYF. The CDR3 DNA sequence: TGTGCCAGCTCCGGACAGAACCAAGAGACCCAGTACTTC. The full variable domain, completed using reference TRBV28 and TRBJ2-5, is DVKVTQSSRYLVKRTGEKVFLECVQDMDHENMFWYRQDPGLGLRLIYFSYDVKMKEKGDIPEGYSVSREKKERFSLILESASTNQTSMYLCASSGQNQETQYFGPGTRLLVL.

CDR3 DNA sequence: TGTGCCAGCAGGACTGCCGGGACAGCAGGATACGAGCAGTACTTC. Translation gives CASRTAGTAGYEQYF. The chain has TRBV6-5 and TRBJ2-5; 7 bases are shared with TRBD1. Matching the DNA end better, TRBJ2-7 makes the J call doubtful. Germline V lookup: CDR1 MNHEY, CDR2 SVGAGI. CDR3 length: 15 amino acids.

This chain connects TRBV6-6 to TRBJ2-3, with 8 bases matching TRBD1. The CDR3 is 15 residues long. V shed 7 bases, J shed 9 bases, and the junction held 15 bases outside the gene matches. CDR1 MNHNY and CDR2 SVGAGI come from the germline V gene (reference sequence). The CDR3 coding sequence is TGTGCCAGCATTAACTCCGGGACAGGCTGGGACACGCAGTATTTT. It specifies CASINSGTGWDTQYF.

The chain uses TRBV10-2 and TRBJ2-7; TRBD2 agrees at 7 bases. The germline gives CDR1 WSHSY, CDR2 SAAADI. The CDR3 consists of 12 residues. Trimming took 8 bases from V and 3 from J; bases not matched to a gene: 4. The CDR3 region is CASRDYNYEQYF. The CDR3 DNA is TGCGCCAGCCGGGACTATAACTACGAGCAGTACTTC.

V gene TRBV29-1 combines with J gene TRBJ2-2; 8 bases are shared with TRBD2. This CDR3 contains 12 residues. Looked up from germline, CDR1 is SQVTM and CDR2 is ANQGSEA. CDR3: CSSGWKTGELFF. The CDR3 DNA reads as TGCTCTAGCGGGTGGAAGACCGGGGAGCTGTTTTTT.

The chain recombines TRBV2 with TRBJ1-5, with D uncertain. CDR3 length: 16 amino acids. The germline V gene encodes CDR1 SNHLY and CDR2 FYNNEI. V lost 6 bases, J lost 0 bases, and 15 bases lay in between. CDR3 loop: CASRPTDGVSNQPQHF. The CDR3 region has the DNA TGTGCCAGCAGACCCACGGACGGGGTTAGCAATCAGCCCCAGCATTTT.

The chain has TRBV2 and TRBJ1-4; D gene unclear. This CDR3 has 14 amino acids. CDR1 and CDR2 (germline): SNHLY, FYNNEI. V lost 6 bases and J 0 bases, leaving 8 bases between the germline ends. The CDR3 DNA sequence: TGTGCCAGCAGAACACAGTCAACTAATGAAAAACTGTTTTTT. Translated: CASRTQSTNEKLFF.